This T cell receptor (beta chain) came from a study of OX40 agonist ivuxolimab in advanced cancers. Study-level information: An agonistic human IgG2 monoclonal antibody against OX40 (CD134) was given.

Sequencing was performed with immunoSEQ multiplex PCR; in TCRdb, only in-frame clones are kept and a portion is missing. The table lists tens of thousands of clones, around 80% of them singletons, with about an eighth in the top ten. CDR1 and CDR2 from the germline V gene are SNHLY and FYNNEI. The CDR3 consists of 14 residues. Trimming pared 4 bases from V and 5 bases from J, leaving 13 bases between. This TCR was sampled from an adult with an advanced solid tumor such as melanoma, head and neck, liver or kidney cancer. The sample in question was CD4+ or CD8+ T cells sorted from blood, obtained in a trial of the OX40 agonist ivuxolimab. This rearrangement joins TRBV2 to TRBJ2-3; D is possibly TRBD1 (5 bases). CDR3 sequence (DNA): TGTGCCAGCAGTGGTTCAGGGAAGAGAGATACGCAGTATTTT. As protein: CASSGSGKRDTQYF.